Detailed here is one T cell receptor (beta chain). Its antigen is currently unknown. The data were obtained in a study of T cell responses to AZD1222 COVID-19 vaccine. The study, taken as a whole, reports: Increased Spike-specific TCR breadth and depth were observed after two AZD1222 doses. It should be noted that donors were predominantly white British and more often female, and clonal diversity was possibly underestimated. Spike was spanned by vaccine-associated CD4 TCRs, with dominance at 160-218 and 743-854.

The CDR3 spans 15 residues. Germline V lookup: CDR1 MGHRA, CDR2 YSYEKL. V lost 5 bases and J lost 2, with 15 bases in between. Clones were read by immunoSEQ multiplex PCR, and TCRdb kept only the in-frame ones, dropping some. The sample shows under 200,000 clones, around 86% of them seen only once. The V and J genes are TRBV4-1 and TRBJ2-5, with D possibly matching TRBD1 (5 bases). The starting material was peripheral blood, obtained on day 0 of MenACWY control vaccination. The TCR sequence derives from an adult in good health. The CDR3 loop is CASSDASGYQETQYF. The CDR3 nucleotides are TGCGCCAGCAGCGACGCGTCAGGGTATCAAGAGACCCAGTACTTC.